This is a list of T cell receptor beta chains from one sample in a study of PD-1 blockade in classical Hodgkin lymphoma. Measured with immunoSEQ multiplex PCR; TCRdb has only the in-frame clones, and not every one. This table has about 46,000 clones, under 95% appearing once. What was sequenced was peripheral blood mononuclear cells (PBMCs). The source of these receptors is a human donor with classical Hodgkin lymphoma. Each CDR3 is given with its conserved first and last residue. The order of the fields is J gene, V gene, clone size, D gene, CDR3 DNA, CDR3 protein. A D gene is named only where the DNA matches it firmly. Clone size is shown for a subset of rows, as once, few, many or a class of expanded clone.

>TRBJ1-1|TRBV9|.|.
TGTGCCAGCAGCACTAGCGGGGGAAATACTGAAGCTTTCTTT
CASSTSGGNTEAFF
>TRBJ1-3|TRBV5-5|.|.
TGTGCCAGCAGTTATGGGGGGATCTCTGGAAACACCATATATTTT
CASSYGGISGNTIYF
>TRBJ2-1|TRBV14|.|TRBD2
TGTGCCAGCAGCGACGGGAGGAAGGGAGCGGGAGTTTTCAATGAGCAGTTCTTC
CASSDGRKGAGVFNEQFF
>TRBJ2-7|TRBV5-1|.|TRBD2
TGCGCCAGCAGCTTCGAGCGGGAGAGGTACGAGCAGTACTTC
CASSFERERYEQYF
>TRBJ1-5|TRBV5-1|.|.
TGCGCCAGCAGCTTGGGGACAAGCAATCAGCCCCAGCATTTT
CASSLGTSNQPQHF
>TRBJ2-5|TRBV11-1|.|.
TGTGCCAGCAGCCCAATCGGGAACCCACAAGAGACCCAGTACTTC
CASSPIGNPQETQYF
>TRBJ2-1|TRBV11-2|.|.
TGTGCCAGCAGCCCCAGGGACGTCGCCGATGAGCAGTTCTTC
CASSPRDVADEQFF
>TRBJ2-1|TRBV9|.|TRBD1
TGTGCCAGCAGCCGACAGGGATTAAATGAGCAGTTCTTC
CASSRQGLNEQFF
>TRBJ2-1|TRBV10-3|.|TRBD2
TGTGCCATCAGTGAGTCCCGACTAGCTTGGTACAATGAGCAGTTCTTC
CAISESRLAWYNEQFF
>TRBJ1-1|TRBV2|.|.
TGTGCCAGCAGTGAAATGGGGACCCCTCTCGCCTTT
CASSEMGTPLAF
>TRBJ1-1|TRBV11-2|.|.
TGTGCCAGCAGCTGGACTGTGAGGACTGAAGCTTTCTTT
CASSWTVRTEAFF
>TRBJ2-3|TRBV5-1|once|TRBD2
TGCGCCAGCAGCCACGGACTTAGCGGGAGCGGGAGCACAGATACGCAGTATTTT
CASSHGLSGSGSTDTQYF
>TRBJ2-7|TRBV5-1|.|.
TGCGCCAGCAGCTTGTTGGGTTCATCGCCCTACGAGCAGTACTTC
CASSLLGSSPYEQYF
>TRBJ1-2|TRBV19|.|.
TGTGCCAGTAGTACAAACCATGGCTACACCTTC
CASSTNHGYTF
>TRBJ1-3|TRBV6-5|.|.
TGTGCCAGCAGTGATCTTCTCGGGGGAAACACCATATATTTT
CASSDLLGGNTIYF
>TRBJ2-6|TRBV7-2|.|.
TGTGCCAGCAGCTTAGCGATACAGGGAAGCTCTGGGGCCAACGTCCTGACTTTC
CASSLAIQGSSGANVLTF
>TRBJ1-2|TRBV28|.|.
TGTGCCAGCAGAGTGCGGGCGGACTATGGCTACACCTTC
CASRVRADYGYTF
>TRBJ2-2|TRBV19|.|TRBD1
TGTGCCAGTAGTATTTGGGGGACAGGGGACACCGGGGAGCTGTTTTTT
CASSIWGTGDTGELFF
>TRBJ2-3|TRBV7-3|.|.
TGTGCCAGCAGCTTAACGAGGGAACTTACAGATACGCAGTATTTT
CASSLTRELTDTQYF
>TRBJ2-1|TRBV2|.|TRBD2
TGTGCCAGCAGTGAACGCCTAGCGGGAGATGAGCAGTTCTTC
CASSERLAGDEQFF
>TRBJ1-3|TRBV19|.|.
TGTGCCAGTACCATGGGACGACCGGACAACACCATATATTTT
CASTMGRPDNTIYF
>TRBJ1-2|TRBV28|.|.
TGTGCCAGCACCCCGAATTTGGGGGATGGCTACACCTTC
CASTPNLGDGYTF
>TRBJ2-1|TRBV28|.|TRBD2
TGTGCCAGCAAAACCCCGGGACTACTAGCTTATAGTGAGCAGTTCTTC
CASKTPGLLAYSEQFF
>TRBJ2-2|TRBV15|.|.
TGTGCCACCAGCAGAGCCGGGGAGCTGTTTTTT
CATSRAGELFF
>TRBJ2-2|TRBV10-1|once|.
TGCGCCAGCAGTGGTACAGGGAACACCGGGGAGCTGTTTTTT
CASSGTGNTGELFF
>TRBJ1-2|TRBV5-1|.|.
TGCGCCAGCAGCTCGGGCCTCTTTCCCAATGGCTACACCTTC
CASSSGLFPNGYTF
>TRBJ2-1|TRBV11-2|.|.
TGTGCCAGCAGCCCTGGGCAAGGAACCTACAATGAGCAGTTCTTC
CASSPGQGTYNEQFF
>TRBJ2-7|TRBV10-1|.|.
TGCGCCAGCAGTAGGGACCTACAGAACCCATACGAGCAGTACTTC
CASSRDLQNPYEQYF
>TRBJ1-2|TRBV29-1|.|.
TGCAGCGCCACGGTCGACTATGGCTACACCTTC
CSATVDYGYTF
>TRBJ2-1|TRBV5-6|few|TRBD1
TGTGCCAGCAGCTTGGAAGACAGGGATGAGCAGTTCTTC
CASSLEDRDEQFF
>TRBJ1-6|TRBV7-9|.|TRBD1
TGTGCCAGCAGCCATGGGACAGGGAATTCACCCCTCCACTTT
CASSHGTGNSPLHF
>TRBJ2-1|TRBV6-1|.|TRBD2
TGTGCCAGCAGTGCACTAGCGAGCTCCTACAATGAGCAGTTCTTC
CASSALASSYNEQFF
>TRBJ2-5|TRBV4-2|.|.
TGTGCCAGCAGCCAAGACGGGCTGGCTGAGACCCAGTACTTC
CASSQDGLAETQYF
>TRBJ2-5|TRBV20-1|.|.
TGCAGTGCTAGAGGAGGAGAGACCCAGTACTTC
CSARGGETQYF
>TRBJ1-2|TRBV13|.|.
TGTGCCAGCAGACGGGCTGGTGGCAACTATGGCTACACCTTC
CASRRAGGNYGYTF
>TRBJ2-2|TRBV7-2|.|TRBD2
TGTGCCAGCAGCCTCAGGGTAGCGGGGAACACCGGGGAGCTGTTTTTT
CASSLRVAGNTGELFF
>TRBJ2-1|TRBV19|.|TRBD2
TGTGCCAGTAGATGGGCTAGCGGCAATGAGCAGTTCTTC
CASRWASGNEQFF